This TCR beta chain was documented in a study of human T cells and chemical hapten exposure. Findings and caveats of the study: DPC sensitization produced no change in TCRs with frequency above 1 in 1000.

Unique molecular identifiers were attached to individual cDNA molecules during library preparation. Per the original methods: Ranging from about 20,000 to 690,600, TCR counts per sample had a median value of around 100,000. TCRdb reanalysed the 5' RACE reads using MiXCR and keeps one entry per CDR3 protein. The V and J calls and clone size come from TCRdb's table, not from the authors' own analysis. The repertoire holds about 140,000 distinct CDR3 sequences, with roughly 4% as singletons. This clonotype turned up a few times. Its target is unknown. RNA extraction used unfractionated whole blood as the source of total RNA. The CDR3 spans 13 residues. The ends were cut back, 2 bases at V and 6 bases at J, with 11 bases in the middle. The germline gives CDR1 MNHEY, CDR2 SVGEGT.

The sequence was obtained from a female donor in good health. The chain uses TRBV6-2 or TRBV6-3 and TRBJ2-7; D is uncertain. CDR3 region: CASSYLSPFEQYF. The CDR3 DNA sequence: TGTGCCAGCAGTTACCTCTCGCCGTTCGAGCAGTACTTC.